This TCR beta chain was captured in a study of control samples from healthy donors and cancer patients. Only in-frame clones appear in the TCRdb table, and some are missing; sequencing was by immunoSEQ multiplex PCR. The sample carries around 94,000 clones, 90% recorded once. The CDR3 consists of 13 residues. Trimming left V 6 bases short and J 4 bases short, with 10 bases between. Germline CDR1 is MNHEY and CDR2 is SVGAGI. The chain uses TRBV6-5 and TRBJ1-5, with D tentatively TRBD1 (5 bases). The TCR sequence derives from a woman aged 18-35 years in good health. Sequencing used blood. The CDR3 DNA is TGTGCCAGCAGGGGGGGACTTAATCAGCCCCAGCATTTT. Its protein product is CASRGGLNQPQHF.